A selection of T cell receptor beta chains follows, all from one sample in a study of T cell changes during pregnancy in multiple sclerosis. Libraries were prepared by immunoSEQ multiplex PCR; TCRdb keeps only in-frame clonotypes and omits some of them. This sample has roughly 120,000 clones; over 85% occur once, and the top ten carry approximately 6.2%. This specimen was peripheral blood, taken before pregnancy. All receptors derive from a female donor with multiple sclerosis, enrolled in a pregnancy study. Both conserved end residues are part of each CDR3. D genes are given only for firm matches. Clone size is shown for a subset of rows, as once, few, many or a class of expanded clone.

size	length	V	J	D	DNA	CDR3
-	14	TRBV18	TRBJ1-1	TRBD1	TGTGCCAGCCACCGCGACAGGGGCGCCACTGAAGCTTTCTTT	CASHRDRGATEAFF
few	15	TRBV4-1	TRBJ1-5	-	TGCGCCAGCAGCACAGGGTTGGGTAGCAATCAGCCCCAGCATTTT	CASSTGLGSNQPQHF
-	18	TRBV18	TRBJ1-6	TRBD1	TGTGCCAGCTCACCACTGGGGGACAGGGGCTTTAAAGATTCACCCCTCCACTTT	CASSPLGDRGFKDSPLHF
-	15	TRBV28	TRBJ1-2	-	TGTGCCAGCAGTTGGAGCGGGGGTGATCACTATGGCTACACCTTC	CASSWSGGDHYGYTF
-	17	TRBV5-6	TRBJ1-5	TRBD1	TGTGCCAGCAGCCTGGGGACAGGGGAGGATGGCAATCAGCCCCAGCATTTT	CASSLGTGEDGNQPQHF
-	16	TRBV11-3	TRBJ2-1	TRBD2	TGTGCCAGCAGCCCGCCGGGGGGGCGGGGGGGGAATGAGCAGTTCTTC	CASSPPGGRGGNEQFF
-	16	TRBV19	TRBJ2-7	TRBD2	TGTGCCAGTAGTCTGCCGGGACTAGCGGACCGCAACGAGCAGTACTTC	CASSLPGLADRNEQYF
-	14	TRBV6-1	TRBJ1-1	-	TGTGCCAGCAGTGAAAAAGGGGGATGGACTGAAGCTTTCTTT	CASSEKGGWTEAFF
-	13	TRBV2	TRBJ2-1	-	TGTGCCAGCAGTGCAGACATTAACAATGAGCAGTTCTTC	CASSADINNEQFF
-	16	TRBV6-6	TRBJ2-3	-	TGTGCCAGCAGTCTTTTAGGAGCGGAGTACACAGATACGCAGTATTTT	CASSLLGAEYTDTQYF
-	17	TRBV5-5	TRBJ2-3	TRBD2	TGTGCCAGCAGCTTGGCCGGGACTAGCGGGGCGGGAGATACGCAGTATTTT	CASSLAGTSGAGDTQYF
-	13	TRBV6-1	TRBJ1-1	-	TGTGCCAGCAGTGAAGTCTCGAACACTGAAGCTTTCTTT	CASSEVSNTEAFF
-	13	TRBV9	TRBJ2-1	TRBD2	TGTGCCACTTCGGGGGGGGATGGCAATGAGCAGTTCTTC	CATSGGDGNEQFF
-	13	TRBV2	TRBJ2-5	-	TGTGCCAGCAGTGGACGGCCTGAGCGAGGCCAGTACTTC	CASSGRPERGQYF
-	11	TRBV5-1	TRBJ2-1	-	TGCGCCAGCAGGGAGCTGGATGAGCAGTTCTTC	CASRELDEQFF
-	18	TRBV18	TRBJ2-3	TRBD2	TGTGCCAGCTCACCTCCGGGACTAGCGGGAGGAGGCACAGATACGCAGTATTTT	CASSPPGLAGGGTDTQYF
-	14	TRBV27	TRBJ2-7	-	TGTGCCAGCAGTTTATTAACGGGAGTTGGCGAGCAGTACTTC	CASSLLTGVGEQYF
few	13	TRBV9	TRBJ1-2	-	TGTGCCAGCAGCGGAGCAGACTTCTATGGCTACACCTTC	CASSGADFYGYTF
-	15	TRBV2	TRBJ2-3	TRBD2	TGTGCCAGTTTGCTAGCGGGGCGAAGCACAGATACGCAGTATTTT	CASLLAGRSTDTQYF
-	14	TRBV6-5	TRBJ1-1	-	TGTGCCAGCAGTTACCTAGAGCACAACACTGAAGCTTTCTTT	CASSYLEHNTEAFF
-	15	TRBV19	TRBJ2-3	TRBD2	TGTGCCAGTGCACCCGGGGGGGGCAACTTCGATACGCAGTATTTT	CASAPGGGNFDTQYF
-	13	TRBV19	TRBJ2-7	TRBD1	TGTGCCAGTAGTATACAGGGGGCCCACGAGCAGTACTTC	CASSIQGAHEQYF
-	14	TRBV9	TRBJ2-7	-	TGTGCCAGCAGCGCGGGCGGGGAACCCTACGAGCAGTACTTC	CASSAGGEPYEQYF
-	13	TRBV2	TRBJ2-7	-	TGTGCCAGCAGTGAACTGTCGCGGGGCGAGCAGTACTTC	CASSELSRGEQYF
few	14	TRBV19	TRBJ1-1	-	TGTGCCAGTAGTGGTCAGGGGAAGGACCCTGAAGCTTTCTTT	CASSGQGKDPEAFF
once	14	TRBV29-1	TRBJ2-1	TRBD1	TGCAGCGTGCAGGACAGGGAACCTTACAATGAGCAGTTCTTC	CSVQDREPYNEQFF
few	17	TRBV7-2	TRBJ1-6	TRBD1	TGTGCCAGCAGCTCGAGGAGCAGGGGGGCGTATAATTCACCCCTCCACTTT	CASSSRSRGAYNSPLHF
-	15	TRBV2	TRBJ2-6	-	TGTGCCAGCAGTTACAGAGACTCTGGGGCCAACGTCCTGACTTTC	CASSYRDSGANVLTF
-	17	TRBV27	TRBJ2-1	TRBD2	TGTGCCAGCAGCCATTTTAACGGACTAGCGGGATACAATGAGCAGTTCTTC	CASSHFNGLAGYNEQFF
-	14	TRBV19	TRBJ2-7	TRBD2	TGTGCCAGTAGTACGAGACTAGCGGACGGGGAGCAGTACTTC	CASSTRLADGEQYF
-	16	TRBV7-3	TRBJ2-1	TRBD2	TGTGCCAGCAGCTTAGACGGGGGGGCCTACTACAATGAGCAGTTCTTC	CASSLDGGAYYNEQFF